These 9 T cell receptor beta chains were sequenced from one sample in a study of B cell selection in AIRE deficiency. Sorting defined conventional CD4 T cells as CD4+CD127+. The table came from immunoSEQ multiplex PCR; TCRdb's copy has only in-frame clones and leaves some out. The table includes some 19,000 clones, 97% detected once. The specimen was conventional CD4+ T cells sorted from PBMCs. The receptors here all came from a human donor with AIRE deficiency.

The V gene is TRBV13, the J gene TRBJ1-2; TRBD1 matches 10 bases. This CDR3 has 17 amino acids. J lost 5 bases, V lost 4 bases, and 13 bases had no gene match. Germline V gene lookup returns CDR1 PRHDT and CDR2 FYEKMQ (reference sequence). This CDR3 is CASSYLSGTGVWYGYTF. In nucleotides, the CDR3 is TGTGCCAGCAGCTACTTATCCGGGACAGGGGTTTGGTATGGCTACACCTTC.

This chain links TRBV7-3 with TRBJ1-6; TRBD1 is a possible D gene (5 bases). The CDR3 spans 15 residues. Trimming took 5 bases from V and 7 from J, leaving 15 bases between them. CDR1 and CDR2 (germline): SGHTA, FQGTGA. The CDR3 DNA reads as TGTGCCAGCAGCCCCGATGGGCAGGGAAATTCACCCCTCCACTTT. Amino acid sequence: CASSPDGQGNSPLHF.

The J gene is TRBJ1-2, the V gene TRBV5-1; D remains ambiguous. There are 14 residues in the CDR3. V was shortened by 4 bases and J by 7 bases, with 17 bases between the two germline ends. In germline, CDR1 is SGHRS, CDR2 YFSETQ. In DNA, the CDR3 is TGCGCCAGCAGCAACGGGTACAGCGGAGTTGGCTACACCTTC. It translates to CASSNGYSGVGYTF.

This clone was found once. V and J are TRBV7-3 and TRBJ2-3; D may be TRBD2 (6 bases). Trimming took 1 base from V and 1 from J, leaving 9 bases between them. Germline lookup yields CDR1 SGHTA and CDR2 FQGTGA. The CDR3 extends over 15 amino acids. The CDR3 DNA reads TGTGCCAGCAGCTTAATGACGGGGGGCACAGATACGCAGTATTTT. Encoded protein: CASSLMTGGTDTQYF.

V and J are TRBV5-8 and TRBJ1-4, with no clear D. CDR3 length equals 13 residues. V was pared by 4 bases and J by 5 bases, with 9 bases between. Germline V gene lookup returns CDR1 SGHTS and CDR2 YDEGEE. The CDR3: CASSLRGNEKLFF. CDR3 in DNA: TGTGCCAGCAGCCTCCGAGGGAATGAAAAACTGTTTTTT.

CDR3 sequence: CASSVGWGAHEQYF. CDR3 nucleotide sequence: TGTGCCAGCAGCGTAGGCTGGGGGGCGCACGAGCAGTACTTC. This chain connects TRBV9 to TRBJ2-7, with D perhaps being TRBD1 or TRBD2 (6 bases each). CDR1 and CDR2 (germline): SGDLS, YYNGEE. V was cut by 0 bases and J by 5 bases, with 12 bases left in between. This CDR3 comprises 14 residues.

This clone appeared once. The chain links TRBV18 to TRBJ1-1; 7 nucleotides match TRBD1. V lost 4 bases, J lost 1 base, and 6 bases stayed unmatched. Germline-derived CDR1 and CDR2 are KGHSH and LQKENI. The CDR3 length is 15 residues. For the CDR3, the DNA is TGTGCCAGCTCACGAAACAGGGGACAGAACACTGAAGCTTTCTTT. Protein: CASSRNRGQNTEAFF.

This clone has only one observation. The V call is TRBV29-1, the J call TRBJ1-4, with D unclear. V lost 5 bases and J lost 8, with 15 bases in between. CDR3 length equals 13 residues. Germline V lookup: CDR1 SQVTM, CDR2 ANQGSEA. CDR3 amino acids: CSVSWRGNEKLFF. CDR3 coding DNA: TGCAGCGTTTCGTGGCGAGGGAACGAAAAACTGTTTTTT. Full variable domain (remainder filled in from reference TRBV29-1 and TRBJ1-4): SAVISQKPSRDICQRGTSLTIQCQVDSQVTMMFWYRQQPGQSLTLIATANQGSEATYESGFVIDKFPISRPNLTFSTLTVSNMSPEDSSIYLCSVSWRGNEKLFFGSGTQLSVL.

The rearrangement uses TRBV9 and TRBJ2-5, with D perhaps matching TRBD2 (5 bases). Germline CDR1 and CDR2: SGDLS and YYNGEE. Trimming took off 4 bases at V and 4 bases at J, with 11 bases between the two ends. There are 13 residues in the CDR3. The CDR3 protein is CASSLGMGETQYF. The CDR3 coding sequence is TGTGCCAGCAGCCTCGGGATGGGAGAGACCCAGTACTTC.